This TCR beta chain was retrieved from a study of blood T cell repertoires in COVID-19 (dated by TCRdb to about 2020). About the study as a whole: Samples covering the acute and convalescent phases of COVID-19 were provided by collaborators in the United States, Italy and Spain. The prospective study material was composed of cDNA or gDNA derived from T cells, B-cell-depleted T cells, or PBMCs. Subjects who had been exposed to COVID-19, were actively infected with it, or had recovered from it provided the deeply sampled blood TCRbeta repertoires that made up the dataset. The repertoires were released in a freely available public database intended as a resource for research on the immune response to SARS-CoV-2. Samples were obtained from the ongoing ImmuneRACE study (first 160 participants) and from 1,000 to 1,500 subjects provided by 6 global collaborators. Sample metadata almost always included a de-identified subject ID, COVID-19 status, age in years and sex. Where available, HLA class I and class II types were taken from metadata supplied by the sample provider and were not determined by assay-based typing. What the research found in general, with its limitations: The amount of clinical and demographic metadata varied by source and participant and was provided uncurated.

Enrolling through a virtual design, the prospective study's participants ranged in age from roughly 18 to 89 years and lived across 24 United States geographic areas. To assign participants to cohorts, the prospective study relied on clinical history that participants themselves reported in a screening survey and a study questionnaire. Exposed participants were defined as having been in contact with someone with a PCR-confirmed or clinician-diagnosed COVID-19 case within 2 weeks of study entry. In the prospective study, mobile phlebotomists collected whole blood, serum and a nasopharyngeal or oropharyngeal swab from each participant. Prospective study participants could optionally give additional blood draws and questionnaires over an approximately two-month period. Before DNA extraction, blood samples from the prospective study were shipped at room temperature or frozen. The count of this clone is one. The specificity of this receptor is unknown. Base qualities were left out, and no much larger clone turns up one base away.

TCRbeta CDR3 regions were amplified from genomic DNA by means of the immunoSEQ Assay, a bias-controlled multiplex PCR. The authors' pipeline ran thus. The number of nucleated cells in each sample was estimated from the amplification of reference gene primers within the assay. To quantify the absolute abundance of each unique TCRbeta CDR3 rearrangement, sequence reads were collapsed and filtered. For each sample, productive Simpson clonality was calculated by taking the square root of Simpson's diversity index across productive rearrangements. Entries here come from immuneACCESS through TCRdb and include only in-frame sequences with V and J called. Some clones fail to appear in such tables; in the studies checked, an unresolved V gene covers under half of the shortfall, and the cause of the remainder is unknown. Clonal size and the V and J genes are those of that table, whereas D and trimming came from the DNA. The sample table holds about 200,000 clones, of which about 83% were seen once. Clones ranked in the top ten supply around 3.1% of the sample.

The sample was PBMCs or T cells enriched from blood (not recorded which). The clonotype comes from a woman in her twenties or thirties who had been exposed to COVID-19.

The CDR3 protein: CASSLLLAGEEDTQYF. The DNA is as follows: TGCGCCAGCAGCTTGCTGCTAGCGGGCGAGGAAGATACGCAGTATTTT. Recombination connected TRBV5-1 to TRBJ2-3; TRBD2 agrees with 8 junctional bases. The CDR3, cysteine through phenylalanine, is 16 amino acids long. This entry keeps only the CDR3 DNA: 48 bases, framed from base 1. V is cut back by 1 base and J by 5 bases, with 9 bases in the junction unmatched. CDR1 SGHRS and CDR2 YFSETQ were looked up in the germline V gene.